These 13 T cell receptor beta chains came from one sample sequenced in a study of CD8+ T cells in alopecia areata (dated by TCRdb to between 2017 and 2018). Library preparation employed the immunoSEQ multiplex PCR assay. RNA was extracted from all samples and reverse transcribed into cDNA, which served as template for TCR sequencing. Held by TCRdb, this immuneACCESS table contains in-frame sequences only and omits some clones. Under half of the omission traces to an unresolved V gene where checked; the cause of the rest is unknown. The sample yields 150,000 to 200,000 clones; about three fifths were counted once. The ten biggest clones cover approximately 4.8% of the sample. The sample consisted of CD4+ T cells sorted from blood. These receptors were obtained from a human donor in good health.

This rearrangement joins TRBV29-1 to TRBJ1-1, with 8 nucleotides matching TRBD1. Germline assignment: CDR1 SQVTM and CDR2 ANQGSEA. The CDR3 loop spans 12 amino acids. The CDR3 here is CGVQGAPTEAFF. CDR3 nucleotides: TGCGGGGTCCAGGGGGCGCCGACTGAAGCTTTCTTT.

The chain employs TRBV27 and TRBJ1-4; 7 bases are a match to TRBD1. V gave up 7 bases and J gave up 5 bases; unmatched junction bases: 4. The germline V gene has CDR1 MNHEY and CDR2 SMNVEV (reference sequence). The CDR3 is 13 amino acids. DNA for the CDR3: TGTGCCAGCAAAGGGGGCGCGAATGAAAAACTGTTTTTT. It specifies CASKGGANEKLFF.

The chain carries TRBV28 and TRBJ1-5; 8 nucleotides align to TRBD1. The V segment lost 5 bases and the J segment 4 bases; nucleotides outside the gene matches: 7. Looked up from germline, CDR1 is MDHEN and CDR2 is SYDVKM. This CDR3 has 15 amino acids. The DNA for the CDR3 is TGTGCCAGCAGTCTCCTACAGGGGGGAAATCAGCCCCAGCATTTT. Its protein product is CASSLLQGGNQPQHF.

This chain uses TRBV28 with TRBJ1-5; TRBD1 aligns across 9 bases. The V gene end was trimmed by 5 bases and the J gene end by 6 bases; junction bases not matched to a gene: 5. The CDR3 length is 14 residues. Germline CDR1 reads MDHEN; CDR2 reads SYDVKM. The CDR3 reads CASSPGTGIQPQHF. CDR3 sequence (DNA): TGTGCCAGCAGTCCGGGGACAGGGATTCAGCCCCAGCATTTT.

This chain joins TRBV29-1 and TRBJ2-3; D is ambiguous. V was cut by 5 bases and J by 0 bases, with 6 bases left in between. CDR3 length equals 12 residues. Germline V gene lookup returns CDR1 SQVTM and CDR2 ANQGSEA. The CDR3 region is CSVLPSTDTQYF. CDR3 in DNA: TGCAGCGTTTTGCCTAGCACAGATACGCAGTATTTT.

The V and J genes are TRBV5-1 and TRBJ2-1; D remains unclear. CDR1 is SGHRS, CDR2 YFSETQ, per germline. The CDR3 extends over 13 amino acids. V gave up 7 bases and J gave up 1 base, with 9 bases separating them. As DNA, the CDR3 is TGCGCCAGCCGCCCTGGGTCCTACAATGAGCAGTTCTTC. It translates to CASRPGSYNEQFF. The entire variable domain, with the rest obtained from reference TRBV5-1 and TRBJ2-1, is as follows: KAGVTQTPRYLIKTRGQQVTLSCSPISGHRSVSWYQQTPGQGLQFLFEYFSETQRNKGNFPGRFSGRQFSNSRSEMNVSTLELGDSALYLCASRPGSYNEQFFGPGTRLTVL.

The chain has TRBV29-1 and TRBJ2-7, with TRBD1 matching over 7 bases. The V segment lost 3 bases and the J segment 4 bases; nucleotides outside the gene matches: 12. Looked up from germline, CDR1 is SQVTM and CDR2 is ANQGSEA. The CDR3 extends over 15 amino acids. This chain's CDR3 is CSVDGIQGDKYEQYF. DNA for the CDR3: TGCAGCGTTGATGGGATTCAGGGGGATAAGTACGAGCAGTACTTC.

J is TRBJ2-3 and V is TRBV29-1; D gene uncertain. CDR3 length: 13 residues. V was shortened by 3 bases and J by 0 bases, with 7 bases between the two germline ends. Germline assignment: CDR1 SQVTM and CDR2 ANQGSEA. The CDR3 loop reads CSVEYGSTDTQYF. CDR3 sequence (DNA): TGCAGCGTTGAGTACGGGAGCACAGATACGCAGTATTTT.

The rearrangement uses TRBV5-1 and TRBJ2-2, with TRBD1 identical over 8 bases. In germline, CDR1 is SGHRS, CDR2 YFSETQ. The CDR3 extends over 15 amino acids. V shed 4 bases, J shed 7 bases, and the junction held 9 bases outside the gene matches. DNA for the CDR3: TGCGCCAGCAGCCCGGACAGGGCCTTAGTCGGGGAGCTGTTTTTT. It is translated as CASSPDRALVGELFF.

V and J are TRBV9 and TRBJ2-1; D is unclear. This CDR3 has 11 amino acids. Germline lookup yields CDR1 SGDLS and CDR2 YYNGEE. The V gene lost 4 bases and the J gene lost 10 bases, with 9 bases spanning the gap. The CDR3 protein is CASSYLGEQFF. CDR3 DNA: TGTGCCAGCAGCTACCTCGGGGAGCAGTTCTTC.

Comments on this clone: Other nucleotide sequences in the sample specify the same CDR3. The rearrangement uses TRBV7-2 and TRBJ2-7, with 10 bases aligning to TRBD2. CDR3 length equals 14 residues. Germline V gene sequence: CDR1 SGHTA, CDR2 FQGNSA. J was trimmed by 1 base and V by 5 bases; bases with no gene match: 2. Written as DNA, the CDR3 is TGTGCCAGCAGCCGGACTAGCGGATCCTACGAGCAGTACTTC. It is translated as CASSRTSGSYEQYF. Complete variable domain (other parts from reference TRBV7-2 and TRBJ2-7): GAGVSQSPSNKVTEKGKDVELRCDPISGHTALYWYRQSLGQGLEFLIYFQGNSAPDKSGLPSDRFSAERTGGSVSTLTIQRTQQEDSAVYLCASSRTSGSYEQYFGPGTRLTVT.

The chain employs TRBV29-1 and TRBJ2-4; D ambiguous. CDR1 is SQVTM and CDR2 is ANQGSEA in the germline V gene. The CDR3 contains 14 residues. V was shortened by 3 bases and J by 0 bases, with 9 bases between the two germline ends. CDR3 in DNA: TGCAGCGTTGAGGATGCACTAGCCAAAAACATTCAGTACTTC. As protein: CSVEDALAKNIQYF.

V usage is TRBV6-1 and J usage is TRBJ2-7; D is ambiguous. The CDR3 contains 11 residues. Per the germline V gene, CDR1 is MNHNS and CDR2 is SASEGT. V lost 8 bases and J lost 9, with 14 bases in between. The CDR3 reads CASAALRGQYF. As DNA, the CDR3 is TGTGCCAGCGCCGCCCTTCGTGGGCAGTACTTC.